One sample yielded the 16 T cell receptor beta chains listed below, sequenced in a study of blood T cell repertoires in COVID-19. Produced via immunoSEQ multiplex PCR; TCRdb's table is partial and in-frame only. The data hold around 95,000 clones, with 80% to 90% observed a single time. The sequenced sample consisted of peripheral blood. These receptors all come from a human donor in a cohort sampled during active COVID-19.

The rearrangement uses TRBV6-2 or TRBV6-3 and TRBJ1-1; D is undetermined. Between the trimmed V and J ends, which lost 5 bases and 4 bases, there was a span of 14 bases. Germline V lookup: CDR1 MNHEY, CDR2 SVGEGT. This CDR3 is built from 14 residues. The CDR3 sequence: CASSRYNVGTEAFF. DNA for the CDR3: TGTGCCAGCAGTCGTTATAATGTCGGCACTGAAGCTTTCTTT.

The V call is TRBV5-4, the J call TRBJ2-7; D not certain. The V gene's germline CDR1 is SGHNT and CDR2 YYREEE (reference sequence). The V end was cut by 2 bases, the J end by 1 base, with 7 bases between. The length of the CDR3 is 13 residues. The CDR3 spells CASSFSGSYEQYF. CDR3 bases: TGTGCCAGCAGCTTCTCCGGGTCCTACGAGCAGTACTTC.

DNA for the CDR3: TGTGCCAGCAGTCCCGGGACAGGCCCTGAACCCCAGCATTTT. Protein sequence: CASSPGTGPEPQHF. The chain carries TRBV6-2 or TRBV6-3 and TRBJ1-5; 8 nucleotides agree with TRBD1. CDR3 size: 14 residues. Germline V CDR1 and CDR2: MNHEY, SVGEGT. Losses at the gene ends were 5 bases for V and 10 bases for J; bases not matched to a gene: 10.

This clone was recorded once. CDR3 DNA: TGTGCCAGCAGCCCTGGGGGGGGGCTTAATGAGCAGTTCTTC. Its protein product is CASSPGGGLNEQFF. This rearrangement joins TRBV11-3 to TRBJ2-1; tentatively, D is TRBD2 (7 bases). Trimming pared 5 bases from V and 7 bases from J, leaving 15 bases between. The CDR3 loop spans 14 amino acids. Germline V CDR1 and CDR2: SGHNT, YENEEA.

The chain links TRBV18 to TRBJ2-1; D possibly corresponds to TRBD2 (5 bases). Germline V CDR1 and CDR2: KGHSH, LQKENI. CDR3 size: 16 residues. V lost 2 bases, J lost 3 bases, and 14 bases lay in between. The CDR3 protein is CASSPYNRDNYNEQFF. As DNA, the CDR3 is TGTGCCAGCTCACCATACAATCGGGATAACTACAATGAGCAGTTCTTC.

This clone was seen only a few times. The gene calls are TRBV6-1 and TRBJ1-4, with D perhaps matching TRBD1 (5 bases). Per germline, CDR1 MNHNS and CDR2 SASEGT. V was pared by 3 bases and J by 10 bases, with 12 bases between. The CDR3 has 13 residues. As DNA, the CDR3 is TGTGCCAGCAGTGACAGGGTCTTAGGAAAACTGTTTTTT. It yields the protein CASSDRVLGKLFF.

The V call is TRBV24-1, the J call TRBJ2-1, with TRBD2 as a possible D gene (7 bases). Germline loops: CDR1 KGHDR, CDR2 SFDVKD. With 5 bases removed from V and 6 bases from J, the gap between germline ends came to 22 bases. The CDR3 spans 17 residues. CDR3 nucleotide sequence: TGTGCCACCAGTGCTATGTGGGAGGGCGGGGGCCTCAATGAGCAGTTCTTC. Amino acids: CATSAMWEGGGLNEQFF.

This chain connects TRBV19 to TRBJ2-7; 7 nucleotides match TRBD1. Germline CDR1 LNHDA, CDR2 SQIVND (reference sequence). This CDR3 is built from 13 residues. V was pared by 5 bases and J by 4 bases, with 5 bases of the junction left unmatched. The CDR3 region is CASSPDRNYEQYF. CDR3 coding DNA: TGTGCCAGTAGTCCGGACAGGAATTACGAGCAGTACTTC.

The rearrangement joins TRBV29-1 to TRBJ1-1; maybe TRBD1 (6 bases). With 7 bases removed from V and 1 base from J, the gap between germline ends came to 13 bases. CDR1 is SQVTM and CDR2 is ANQGSEA in the germline V gene. There are 13 residues in the CDR3. The CDR3 nucleotides are TGCAGCGCACCGACAGGCCGGAACACTGAAGCTTTCTTT. This encodes CSAPTGRNTEAFF.

The chain carries TRBV11-2 and TRBJ2-7; TRBD1 matches 12 bases. CDR1 SGHAT and CDR2 FQNNGV come from the germline V gene. The V and J ends lost 6 bases and 2 bases, in that order; junction bases with no gene match: 5. This CDR3 is 15 amino acids long. DNA of the CDR3: TGTGCCAGCAGTTTCGGGACAGGGGGCCCCTACGAGCAGTACTTC. Its protein is CASSFGTGGPYEQYF.

The genes are TRBV7-3 and TRBJ1-5; D is unclear. V was trimmed by 2 bases and J by 4 bases, leaving 6 bases between them. Germline CDR1 is SGHTA and CDR2 is FQGTGA. The CDR3 runs 13 residues. This chain's CDR3 is CASSLSGNQPQHF. DNA for the CDR3: TGTGCCAGCAGCTTATCAGGTAATCAGCCCCAGCATTTT.

The chain recombines TRBV11-1 with TRBJ2-2, with unresolved D. V was cut by 3 bases and J by 4 bases, with 6 bases left in between. The CDR3 has 13 amino acids. Germline CDR1 is SGHAT and CDR2 is FQDESV (reference sequence). This CDR3 reads CASSFVSTGELFF. CDR3 nucleotides: TGTGCCAGCAGCTTCGTCAGCACCGGGGAGCTGTTTTTT. The variable domain in full, with the rest retrieved from reference TRBV11-1 and TRBJ2-2, is EAEVAQSPRYKITEKSQAVAFWCDPISGHATLYWYRQILGQGPELLVQFQDESVVDDSQLPKDRFSAERLKGVDSTLKIQPAELGDSAMYLCASSFVSTGELFFGEGSRLTVL.

This clone was detected a few times. The chain uses TRBV30 and TRBJ2-1; 9 positions match TRBD1. The ends lost 5 bases at V and 5 bases at J; junction bases unmatched: 4. Germline assignment: CDR1 GTSNPN and CDR2 SVGIG (reference sequence). This CDR3 comprises 13 residues. The CDR3 loop reads CAWGTGSNNEQFF. The CDR3 DNA reads as TGTGCCTGGGGGACAGGGTCGAACAATGAGCAGTTCTTC. Filled out from reference TRBV30 and TRBJ2-1, the complete variable domain reads SQTIHQWPATLVQPVGSPLSLECTVEGTSNPNLYWYRQAAGRGLQLLFYSVGIGQISSEVPQNLSASRPQDRQFILSSKKLLLSDSGFYLCAWGTGSNNEQFFGPGTRLTVL.

The chain links TRBV27 to TRBJ1-2; 7 positions agree with TRBD1. The J segment lost 2 bases and the V segment lost 4 bases, leaving 7 bases of the junction unmatched. In germline, CDR1 is MNHEY, CDR2 SMNVEV (reference sequence). This CDR3 has 15 amino acids. As DNA, the CDR3 is TGTGCCAGCAGTTGGGGCAGGGGGTCAAACTATGGCTACACCTTC. Residues: CASSWGRGSNYGYTF.

The CDR3 nucleotides are TGTGCCAGCAGCTCCGTTGGACAGGGGGCTGGAAACACCATATATTTT. Amino acids: CASSSVGQGAGNTIYF. The chain couples TRBV7-2 to TRBJ1-3, with TRBD1 matching 10 bases. Losses at the gene ends were 4 bases for V and 2 bases for J; bases not matched to a gene: 5. Germline lookup yields CDR1 SGHTA and CDR2 FQGNSA. There are 16 residues in the CDR3. The whole variable domain, filled in from reference TRBV7-2 and TRBJ1-3, reads GAGVSQSPSNKVTEKGKDVELRCDPISGHTALYWYRQSLGQGLEFLIYFQGNSAPDKSGLPSDRFSAERTGGSVSTLTIQRTQQEDSAVYLCASSSVGQGAGNTIYFGEGSWLTVV.

The chain employs TRBV9 and TRBJ1-1, with D perhaps TRBD1 (5 bases). V lost 2 bases to trimming and J lost 7 bases, with 12 bases between them. CDR3 length equals 13 residues. Per the germline V gene, CDR1 is SGDLS and CDR2 is YYNGEE. DNA of the CDR3: TGTGCCAGCAGCGTCCGCCTTGACAGTGAAGCTTTCTTT. It is translated as CASSVRLDSEAFF.